Reported below is one T cell receptor (beta chain). Its antigen is unknown. No base quality information exists; no much larger clone differs at one position. A patient counted as having stable Graves' hyperthyroidism if no progression to ophthalmopathy occurred over 18 months of follow-up. Hyperthyroidism patients were newly diagnosed, had a disease duration of under 2 months, and were aged 18 to 65 years. Patients with uncontrolled infections, other autoimmune diseases, pregnancy or lactation were excluded. Clinical symptoms, serum thyroxine and TRAb, thyroid ultrasound, and orbital computed tomography formed the basis for the diagnoses. PBMCs were separated from approximately 9.9 ml of fresh peripheral blood using Ficoll-Paque density gradient centrifugation. Total RNA was extracted using Trizol reagent, and RNA quality was assessed on an Agilent 2100 Bioanalyzer. TCR beta CDR3 regions were amplified from RNA transcripts. For the first round of RT-PCR on the TCR CDR3, the HTBI primer set was used together with the Qiagen OneStep RT-PCR kit. Libraries were constructed in a second round of multiplex PCR, after which size selection and purification were performed. Libraries were sequenced paired-end with 100 bp reads on an Illumina HiSeq2000. As for the authors' bioinformatics: SOAPnuke was used to process the raw data, throwing out any read that contained adapters or uncalled bases, had a mean Phred below 15, or lacked an exact constant-primer or identifier match. High-quality paired reads were merged using COPE v1.2.5, and each unique nucleotide sequence was defined as a clonotype. MiTCR v1.1 was used to align clonotypes to the IMGT TRBV, TRBD and TRBJ reference segments. The analysis was restricted to V-J combinations with a frequency above 0.0001, which together covered around 99% of the repertoires. A TCS score was defined as the ratio between F50 (clonal expansion) and ExV (chaos), using BLOSUM62-based TCRdist between CDR3 peptides within each V-J. Welch's t-statistics and random forest reduced roughly 540 V-J features to under 15, which were used in a naive Bayes classifier (R e1071). Thyroid-blood repertoire similarity was quantified with the Morisita-Horn index. TCRdb reanalyzed the raw reads on its own, using fastp at Q25 for trimming and MiXCR for clone calling, and kept in-frame beta chains. Duplicate CDR3 protein sequences are folded into a single record with the most common DNA and genes. These V and J calls originate from TCRdb's pipeline instead of the authors' own analysis. The sample records hundreds of thousands of distinct CDR3 sequences, 35% to 40% of which are singletons. The top ten hold 8.9% of the sample.

The sample belongs to a study of T cells in Graves' hyperthyroidism and ophthalmopathy (dated by TCRdb to between 2018 and 2020). Study-level background: Peripheral blood was sampled at the time of initial diagnosis, prior to any treatment. An independent validation cohort of under 20 hyperthyroidism patients and some 15 patients who later progressed to ophthalmopathy tested prospective prediction of ophthalmopathy. The 75 to 100 discovery patients were divided at random into training and test sets in a 7:3 ratio. To identify TCR V-J signatures that set the groups apart, the researchers used a discovery cohort of about a hundred patients, made up of under 50 with Graves' ophthalmopathy and 55 to 65 with stable Graves' hyperthyroidism. The study also compared thyroid tissue and blood T-cell repertoires from about six Graves' hyperthyroidism patients. Following sampling, methimazole starting at 30 mg daily was given to hyperthyroidism patients, and high-dose intravenous methylprednisolone was given to ophthalmopathy patients. TCR Vbeta CDR3 sequencing of around 130 peripheral blood samples (under 45 ophthalmopathy, approximately 80 hyperthyroidism and some 17 progressor patients) is reported in the paper. Results the study describes overall, beyond this receptor: No statistical method was used to fix the sample size in advance, and group allocation was not hidden from the investigators. Ophthalmopathy was separated from stable hyperthyroidism by a 13 V-J signature model, with around 90% sensitivity and approximately 81% specificity obtained in cross-validation and 80%/75% obtained in testing. Most expanded thyroid clonotypes (frequency above 0.001) were also found in blood, which suggests that blood repertoires may mirror thyroid immune responses. In validation, the model predicted progression to ophthalmopathy a median of 6.5 months before onset, with roughly 71% sensitivity and 72.22% specificity.

Between the V and J ends, shortened by 5 bases and 2 bases respectively, the junction contains 11 bases. The CDR3 has 14 amino acids, counting the end cysteine and phenylalanine. Of all the DNA, just the CDR3 is kept, 42 bases in frame from base 1. CDR1 SGDLS and CDR2 YYNGEE were looked up in the germline V gene. The sequencing input was blood. Recombination linked TRBV9 to TRBJ1-5; confidence is insufficient to name the D gene. This TCR was sampled from a man in his late teens or twenties with Graves' hyperthyroidism. The CDR3 is CASSERSGNQPQHF. The DNA sequence is TGTGCCAGCAGTGAACGGTCGGGCAATCAGCCCCAGCATTTT.